A selection of T cell receptor beta chains follows, all from one sample in a study of PD-1 blockade in classical Hodgkin lymphoma. This table comes from immunoSEQ multiplex PCR, and its TCRdb copy is limited to in-frame clones, with some not included. Of about 97,000 clones listed, roughly 83% are singletons. This specimen consisted of peripheral blood mononuclear cells (PBMCs), obtained at baseline. The receptor source for this set is a human donor with classical Hodgkin lymphoma. Both conserved end residues are part of each CDR3.

CDR3aa	len	j_gene	v_gene
CASSAHWGLREQYF	14	TRBJ2-7	TRBV5-4
CATSRDRLAGGVEQFF	16	TRBJ2-1	TRBV15
CASSQDISTYGYTF	14	TRBJ1-2	TRBV4-2
CASSEEGRNLAVRDTQYF	18	TRBJ2-3	TRBV6-1
CASSPPGLAGFNEQFF	16	TRBJ2-1	TRBV7-3
CASTPGAQYF	10	TRBJ2-3	TRBV21-1
CASSRTSGSSGEQFF	15	TRBJ2-1	TRBV4-1
CASSLGAGTSFEQYF	15	TRBJ2-7	TRBV7-6
CASSLVPHTQYF	12	TRBJ2-3	TRBV11-3
CASSPLGTSGNNEQFF	16	TRBJ2-1	TRBV27
CASRSDRGFTDTQYF	15	TRBJ2-3	TRBV6-6
CASSRGALQETQYF	14	TRBJ2-5	TRBV7-2
CASSQALLGEQYF	13	TRBJ2-7	TRBV14
CASSSTSGLNTGELFF	16	TRBJ2-2	TRBV7-7
CASSQGGTGTRNTEAFF	17	TRBJ1-1	TRBV4-1
CASSPGGTGELFF	13	TRBJ2-2	TRBV6-6
CSVAGGGTEAFF	12	TRBJ1-1	TRBV29-1
CASWGDRGTHEQYF	14	TRBJ2-7	TRBV6-9
CASSLNGPLPSDEQFF	16	TRBJ2-1	TRBV14
CASSQDVRGGYEQYF	15	TRBJ2-7	TRBV5-4
CASSSPGQGTEQFF	14	TRBJ2-1	TRBV5-1
CASSHTGAWGYEQYF	15	TRBJ2-7	TRBV4-3
CASSERTSGRGTGELFF	17	TRBJ2-2	TRBV7-2
CSVGSGDYYGYTF	13	TRBJ1-2	TRBV29-1
CASSQVSGVLTSYEQYF	17	TRBJ2-7	TRBV4-1
CASRGLAGAGSYEQYF	16	TRBJ2-7	TRBV19
CASSASRNSGANVLTF	16	TRBJ2-6	TRBV9
CASTVGDLFQNQPQHF	16	TRBJ1-5	TRBV19
CAIAGGTATYNEQFF	15	TRBJ2-1	TRBV10-3
CASSPRGSAYEQYF	14	TRBJ2-7	TRBV5-5
CASSGQGYEQYF	12	TRBJ2-7	TRBV25-1
CASSTLPTSGRGETQYF	17	TRBJ2-5	TRBV19
CASSQSGTGQETQYF	15	TRBJ2-5	TRBV6-4
CASSWTRGPLDTQYF	15	TRBJ2-3	TRBV19
CASSLALSTSTDTQYF	16	TRBJ2-3	TRBV5-6
CASSLSAGTRVNEQFF	16	TRBJ2-1	TRBV7-3
CASSQVDRGMNEQFF	15	TRBJ2-1	TRBV4-1
CASSPSSTGELFF	13	TRBJ2-2	TRBV7-3
CASSTGAGTGELFF	14	TRBJ2-2	TRBV18
CASSVEKDTQYF	12	TRBJ2-3	TRBV9
CAWSVGGASYEQYF	14	TRBJ2-7	TRBV30
CASSSGVEQYF	11	TRBJ2-7	TRBV4-3
CASSFGNSYEQYF	13	TRBJ2-7	TRBV28
CASRPTGANVLTF	13	TRBJ2-6	TRBV6-5
CASSPQPTAGQPQHF	15	TRBJ1-5	TRBV18